Shown below are 19 T cell receptor beta chains from a single sample sequenced in a study of T cell changes during pregnancy in multiple sclerosis. Data came from immunoSEQ multiplex PCR; TCRdb stores just in-frame clones and leaves some out. Among roughly 120,000 clones, more than 85% were seen once, and the ten largest hold roughly 1.4%. Sequencing was performed on peripheral blood, taken in the third trimester of pregnancy. The source of these receptors is a female donor with multiple sclerosis, enrolled in a pregnancy study.

This chain connects TRBV27 to TRBJ1-3; TRBD1 is a possible D gene (5 bases). Deletions cut 5 bases from V and 0 bases from J, with 11 bases between. Germline V CDR1 and CDR2: MNHEY, SMNVEV (reference sequence). CDR3 length: 15 amino acids. This chain's CDR3 is CASSGSGNSGNTIYF. The DNA for the CDR3 is TGTGCCAGCAGTGGATCAGGGAACTCTGGAAACACCATATATTTT.

J is TRBJ1-1 and V is TRBV27, with 8 positions matching TRBD1. V lost 1 base, J lost 5 bases, and 6 bases stayed unmatched. Germline-derived CDR1 and CDR2 are MNHEY and SMNVEV (reference sequence). This CDR3 comprises 15 residues. The CDR3 is CASSLWGRQGTEAFF. The CDR3 nucleotides are TGTGCCAGCAGTTTATGGGGCAGACAGGGGACTGAAGCTTTCTTT.

The rearrangement uses TRBV28 and TRBJ2-7; TRBD2 aligns across 9 bases. The CDR3 has 14 residues. The germline gives CDR1 MDHEN, CDR2 SYDVKM. The V segment lost 3 bases and the J segment 3 bases; nucleotides outside the gene matches: 3. CDR3 in DNA: TGTGCCAGCAGTTTTAGCGGGAGCCTCTACGAGCAGTACTTC. It translates to CASSFSGSLYEQYF. Using reference TRBV28 and TRBJ2-7 for the parts outside the CDR3, the full variable domain is DVKVTQSSRYLVKRTGEKVFLECVQDMDHENMFWYRQDPGLGLRLIYFSYDVKMKEKGDIPEGYSVSREKKERFSLILESASTNQTSMYLCASSFSGSLYEQYFGPGTRLTVT.

The V and J genes are TRBV7-6 and TRBJ2-1, with 7 bases matching TRBD2. After removal of 0 bases from V and 7 bases from J, the junction contained 6 bases not matched to a gene. The germline V gene encodes CDR1 SGHVS and CDR2 FNYEAQ. This CDR3 has 15 residues. The CDR3 loop is CASSLAGGPENEQFF. The CDR3 DNA reads TGTGCCAGCAGCTTAGCGGGAGGGCCGGAGAATGAGCAGTTCTTC.

This clone was detected only once. This sequence joins TRBV5-4 and TRBJ1-2; D remains unclear. The CDR3 has 15 residues. Germline V gives CDR1 SGHNT, CDR2 YYREEE (reference sequence). Trimming removed 4 bases from V and 0 bases from J, with 13 bases in between. CDR3 loop: CASSRPESSNYGYTF. CDR3 in DNA: TGTGCCAGCAGCCGCCCCGAGTCGTCTAACTATGGCTACACCTTC.

This rearrangement joins TRBV7-8 to TRBJ1-1; a weak D match, TRBD1 (5 bases). CDR1 SGHVS and CDR2 FQNEAQ come from the germline V gene. V lost 5 bases to trimming and J lost 0 bases, with 13 bases between them. The CDR3 spans 15 residues. DNA of the CDR3: TGTGCCAGCAGCGTATTCCGGGACTTGAACACTGAAGCTTTCTTT. Residues: CASSVFRDLNTEAFF.

The CDR3 coding sequence is TGTGCCAGCAGTGAGTCGGGCAGGGGCTATGGCTACACCTTC. Amino acid sequence: CASSESGRGYGYTF. The rearrangement links TRBV6-1 to TRBJ1-2; D may be TRBD1 (6 bases). This CDR3 spans 14 amino acids. Trimming cost V 3 bases and J 4 bases, with 12 bases left between them. The V gene's germline CDR1 is MNHNS and CDR2 SASEGT.

This clone came up once. This rearrangement joins TRBV6-1 to TRBJ2-1; TRBD2 aligns across 12 bases. The V and J ends lost 6 bases and 7 bases, in that order; junction bases with no gene match: 7. There are 15 residues in the CDR3. Germline V gives CDR1 MNHNS, CDR2 SASEGT. Here the CDR3 reads CASRPSGTSGNEQFF. CDR3 DNA: TGTGCCAGCAGACCCTCGGGGACTAGCGGGAATGAGCAGTTCTTC.

V gene TRBV19 combines with J gene TRBJ1-1; 8 nucleotides agree with TRBD1. Germline loops: CDR1 LNHDA, CDR2 SQIVND (reference sequence). With V trimmed by 3 bases and J by 7 bases, 13 bases remained unmatched. This CDR3 comprises 16 residues. CDR3 residues: CASSIRQGLRNGEAFF. DNA of the CDR3: TGTGCCAGTAGTATCAGACAGGGGTTGCGAAACGGTGAAGCTTTCTTT.

The table lists this clone with a count of one. The chain has TRBV4-1 and TRBJ2-1, with D perhaps TRBD2 (6 bases). Trimming took 4 bases from V and 5 from J, leaving 9 bases between them. The CDR3 covers 13 residues. Looked up from germline, CDR1 is MGHRA and CDR2 is YSYEKL. The CDR3: CASSPGLNNEQFF. The CDR3 bases are TGCGCCAGCAGCCCGGGACTTAACAATGAGCAGTTCTTC.

The chain is built from TRBV6-5 and TRBJ1-1; D is undetermined. Germline V gene sequence: CDR1 MNHEY, CDR2 SVGAGI. The CDR3 totals 12 residues. The ends were cut back, 6 bases at V and 5 bases at J, with 10 bases in the middle. DNA of the CDR3: TGTGCCAGCAGATTTGGGGAGACTGAAGCTTTCTTT. Translating gives CASRFGETEAFF.

The chain combines TRBV7-7 with TRBJ2-2, with TRBD2 matching over 15 bases. V was clipped by 5 bases and J by 5 bases; unmatched bases: 6. Germline-derived CDR1 and CDR2 are SSHAT and FNYEAQ (reference sequence). There are 17 residues in the CDR3. CDR3 nucleotides: TGTGCCAGCAGCCCCTGGACTAGCGGGAGGGAAACCGGGGAGCTGTTTTTT. Translating gives CASSPWTSGRETGELFF.

V gene TRBV5-1 combines with J gene TRBJ2-7; 9 bases align to TRBD2. Germline V lookup: CDR1 SGHRS, CDR2 YFSETQ. J was trimmed by 6 bases and V by 0 bases; bases with no gene match: 4. There are 14 residues in the CDR3. CDR3 nucleotides: TGCGCCAGCAGCTTGGCAGCGGGGGGAACCGAGCAGTACTTC. Encoded protein: CASSLAAGGTEQYF.

This rearrangement joins TRBV19 to TRBJ2-5; TRBD1 aligns across 8 bases. CDR3 length equals 15 residues. Germline-derived CDR1 and CDR2 are LNHDA and SQIVND (reference sequence). Trimming removed 4 bases from V and 6 bases from J; junction bases left unmatched: 10. DNA for the CDR3: TGTGCCAGTAGTAGATCAGGACAGGGAGCTCAGACCCAGTACTTC. Protein: CASSRSGQGAQTQYF.

The rearrangement uses TRBV30 and TRBJ1-1, with no clear D. Trimming pared 5 bases from V and 6 bases from J, leaving 16 bases between. The CDR3 is 13 residues long. CDR1 GTSNPN and CDR2 SVGIG come from the germline V gene (reference sequence). The CDR3 reads CAWSPPGGPEAFF. The CDR3 DNA follows: TGTGCCTGGTCGCCTCCCGGCGGGCCTGAAGCTTTCTTT.

The chain combines TRBV7-9 with TRBJ2-1, with TRBD2 matching 7 bases. The germline V gene encodes CDR1 SEHNR and CDR2 FQNEAQ (reference sequence). The CDR3 contains 13 residues. V was clipped by 5 bases and J by 7 bases; unmatched bases: 5. The CDR3 sequence is CASSPSGGNEQFF. As DNA, the CDR3 is TGTGCCAGCAGCCCTAGCGGAGGTAATGAGCAGTTCTTC.

The V call is TRBV7-9, the J call TRBJ1-5; D is perhaps TRBD1 (5 bases). V was cut by 5 bases and J by 2 bases, with 10 bases left in between. CDR1 SEHNR and CDR2 FQNEAQ come from the germline V gene (reference sequence). CDR3 length equals 14 residues. The CDR3 DNA follows: TGTGCCAGCAGCCCCGGAGGGGGCAATCAGCCCCAGCATTTT. It codes for CASSPGGGNQPQHF.

V usage is TRBV19 and J usage is TRBJ1-1, with D unclear. V lost 7 bases, J lost 0 bases, and 9 bases lay in between. The CDR3 runs 13 residues. Germline assignment: CDR1 LNHDA and CDR2 SQIVND (reference sequence). The CDR3 spells CASNSYLNTEAFF. The CDR3 DNA sequence: TGTGCCAGTAATAGTTACTTGAACACTGAAGCTTTCTTT.

This rearrangement joins TRBV5-4 to TRBJ2-3; D unclear. Trimming cost V 4 bases and J 1 base, with 10 bases left between them. This CDR3 has 14 amino acids. CDR1 and CDR2 from the germline V gene are SGHNT and YYREEE (reference sequence). CDR3 region: CASSQKIGTDTQYF. The CDR3 nucleotides are TGTGCCAGCAGCCAAAAAATAGGCACAGATACGCAGTATTTT.